These T cell receptor beta chains were read from a single sample in a study of cytomegalovirus exposure and HLA in healthy donors. Profiled with immunoSEQ multiplex PCR; TCRdb holds only in-frame clones, not every one. The top ten hold 1.5% to 2% of the sample, which has about 150,000 clones, 65% to 80% seen once. The sample consisted of PBMCs. These receptor sequences come from a woman aged 35 to 49 in good health and CMV-seronegative. The CDR3 runs from the conserved cysteine through the conserved F or W. The D gene is left open where the match is weak. Not all rows give a size; the values are once, few, many and, for expanded clones, a class.

abundance: -; v_gene: TRBV5-1; d_gene: TRBD1; j_gene: TRBJ1-4; CDR3nt: TGCGCCAGCAGCTACCAGGGGGTGCGTGAAAAACTGTTTTTT; CDR3aa: CASSYQGVREKLFF
abundance: -; v_gene: TRBV7-9; d_gene: -; j_gene: TRBJ1-2; CDR3nt: TGTGCCAGCAGCTTCGACCCCCCACCGCAGGATTATGGCTACACCTTC; CDR3aa: CASSFDPPPQDYGYTF
abundance: -; v_gene: TRBV7-7; d_gene: -; j_gene: TRBJ2-1; CDR3nt: TGTGCCAGCAGCCAAGGGGAACCCCTTGAGCAGTTCTTC; CDR3aa: CASSQGEPLEQFF
abundance: -; v_gene: TRBV10-3; d_gene: -; j_gene: TRBJ1-1; CDR3nt: TGTGCCATCAGTGAGTCAGGGGTCACTGAAGCTTTCTTT; CDR3aa: CAISESGVTEAFF
abundance: -; v_gene: TRBV6-1; d_gene: -; j_gene: TRBJ1-6; CDR3nt: TGTGCCAGCAGTGAAATCAGGGGCATTTCACCCCTCCACTTT; CDR3aa: CASSEIRGISPLHF
abundance: -; v_gene: TRBV19; d_gene: -; j_gene: TRBJ2-3; CDR3nt: TGTGCCAGTAGTCTTGATACAGTTAGCACAGATACGCAGTATTTT; CDR3aa: CASSLDTVSTDTQYF
abundance: -; v_gene: TRBV18; d_gene: -; j_gene: TRBJ2-7; CDR3nt: TGTGCCAGCTCACCACCGGTTGTCTACGAGCAGTACTTC; CDR3aa: CASSPPVVYEQYF
abundance: -; v_gene: TRBV5-1; d_gene: TRBD2; j_gene: TRBJ2-4; CDR3nt: TGCGCCAGCGGCCCCGGGACTAGCGGGATGATGGCGGACATTCAGTACTTC; CDR3aa: CASGPGTSGMMADIQYF
abundance: -; v_gene: TRBV30; d_gene: -; j_gene: TRBJ1-5; CDR3nt: TGTGCCTGGAGTTCGAGCAATCAGCCCCAGCATTTT; CDR3aa: CAWSSSNQPQHF
abundance: -; v_gene: TRBV6-5; d_gene: TRBD2; j_gene: TRBJ2-7; CDR3nt: TGTGCCAGCAGTTACTCTGCCGCGGGAGGCTACGAGCAGTACTTC; CDR3aa: CASSYSAAGGYEQYF
abundance: -; v_gene: TRBV11-2; d_gene: -; j_gene: TRBJ2-7; CDR3nt: TGTGCCAGCAGCTTTTCAGCTTCCTCCAGGGGCGGCCACGAGCAGTACTTC; CDR3aa: CASSFSASSRGGHEQYF
abundance: few; v_gene: TRBV2; d_gene: TRBD1; j_gene: TRBJ1-4; CDR3nt: TGTGCCAGAGGGACAGGGAGTAAACTGTTTTTT; CDR3aa: CARGTGSKLFF
abundance: -; v_gene: TRBV6-1; d_gene: -; j_gene: TRBJ2-7; CDR3nt: TGTGCCAGCGGACAGACCTACGAGCAGTACTTC; CDR3aa: CASGQTYEQYF
abundance: -; v_gene: TRBV2; d_gene: TRBD1; j_gene: TRBJ1-1; CDR3nt: TGTGCCAGCAGTCGACAGGGTCTGAACACTGAAGCTTTCTTT; CDR3aa: CASSRQGLNTEAFF
abundance: few; v_gene: TRBV7-9; d_gene: -; j_gene: TRBJ2-1; CDR3nt: TGTGCCAGCAGCTTAAGTCAGTACAATGAGCAGTTCTTC; CDR3aa: CASSLSQYNEQFF
abundance: -; v_gene: TRBV6-6; d_gene: -; j_gene: TRBJ1-5; CDR3nt: TGTGCCAGCAGGAGGGACTCCGGGAGGGTTCAGCCCCAGCATTTT; CDR3aa: CASRRDSGRVQPQHF
abundance: few; v_gene: TRBV6-6; d_gene: -; j_gene: TRBJ1-1; CDR3nt: TGTGCCAGCAGTTACGGTAGGGGAACTGAAGCTTTCTTT; CDR3aa: CASSYGRGTEAFF
abundance: -; v_gene: TRBV9; d_gene: TRBD1; j_gene: TRBJ1-2; CDR3nt: TGTGCCAGCAGCACAGGGTTAGGGGGGACAGCGAACTATGGCTACACCTTC; CDR3aa: CASSTGLGGTANYGYTF
abundance: -; v_gene: TRBV10-3; d_gene: -; j_gene: TRBJ1-2; CDR3nt: TGTGCCATCAGTCAGCAGGGCGACTATGGCTACACCTTC; CDR3aa: CAISQQGDYGYTF
abundance: -; v_gene: TRBV14; d_gene: TRBD1; j_gene: TRBJ1-2; CDR3nt: TGTGCCAGCAGTGAACAGGGGGCCTATGGCTACACCTTC; CDR3aa: CASSEQGAYGYTF